This is a list of T cell receptor beta chains from one sample in a study of T cells after yellow fever vaccination. Using its own MiXCR run on the 5' RACE reads, TCRdb lists one record per CDR3 protein. The sample lists about 580,000 distinct CDR3 sequences, roughly a sixth occurring once. The sequencing used PBMCs, collected less than 6 days after the first yellow fever vaccination. The receptor source for this set is a man between 18 and 29 years old who received the YFV17D yellow fever vaccine. The CDR3 runs from the conserved cysteine through the conserved F or W. The D gene is left open where the match is weak. Size values are once, few and many counts, or a class for expanded clones, and some rows have none.

TRBV7-2,NA,TRBD2,TRBJ2-2,CASSSVAGGNGELFF,TGTGCCAGCAGCTCAGTAGCGGGGGGGAACGGGGAGCTGTTTTTT
TRBV5-4,many,NA,TRBJ1-2,CASSPGQTYGYTF,TGTGCCAGCAGCCCCGGGCAGACCTATGGCTACACCTTC
TRBV4-2,NA,NA,TRBJ1-6,CASSQDVTNSPLHF,TGTGCCAGCAGCCAAGATGTGACTAATTCACCCCTCCACTTT
TRBV12-3/TRBV12-4,NA,NA,TRBJ1-6,CASRSSGSPLHF,TGTGCCAGCAGGAGTTCGGGTTCACCCCTCCACTTT
TRBV6-5,NA,NA,TRBJ1-6,CASSFQGSYNSPLHF,TGTGCCAGCAGTTTTCAGGGCTCCTATAATTCACCCCTCCACTTT
TRBV11-2,NA,NA,TRBJ2-5,CASSLGAGGGHKETQYF,TGTGCCAGCAGCTTAGGGGCTGGAGGGGGCCACAAGGAGACCCAGTACTTC
TRBV6-1,few,TRBD2,TRBJ2-1,CASSKRTSGGLGPHEQFF,TGTGCCAGCAGTAAACGGACTAGCGGGGGGTTGGGGCCCCATGAGCAGTTCTTC
TRBV12-3/TRBV12-4,NA,NA,TRBJ1-6,CASSLRGESPPHF,TGTGCCAGCAGTTTGAGGGGAGAGTCACCCCCCCACTTT
TRBV3-1,NA,NA,TRBJ2-6,CASSVPGANVLTF,TGTGCCAGCAGTGTACCTGGGGCCAACGTCCTGACTTTC
TRBV7-2,few,TRBD1,TRBJ1-2,CASSLVRTGLYGYTF,TGTGCCAGCAGCTTAGTCAGGACAGGGCTCTATGGCTACACCTTC
TRBV20-1,NA,NA,TRBJ2-4,CSASSGLYKNIQYF,TGCAGTGCTTCATCAGGTTTATACAAAAACATTCAGTACTTC
TRBV20-1,NA,TRBD1,TRBJ1-2,CSAYSRGKAGYTF,TGCAGTGCCTACTCCAGGGGGAAGGCTGGCTACACCTTC
TRBV6-5,NA,NA,TRBJ1-4,CASYGGEKLFF,TGTGCCAGCTATGGGGGGGAAAAACTGTTTTTT
TRBV5-4,NA,TRBD1,TRBJ1-6,CASSRGGTGIYNSPLHF,TGTGCCAGCAGCCGAGGTGGGACAGGGATCTATAATTCACCCCTCCACTTT
TRBV6-2/TRBV6-3,NA,NA,TRBJ1-1,CASEGTHSEAFF,TGTGCCAGCGAAGGGACTCACTCTGAAGCTTTCTTT
TRBV12-3/TRBV12-4,few,TRBD2,TRBJ2-1,CASSLGLAGLLEQFF,TGTGCCAGCAGTTTAGGACTAGCGGGGTTGCTTGAGCAGTTCTTC
TRBV10-3,few,NA,TRBJ1-6,CAINDPQRHSPLHF,TGTGCCATCAACGACCCTCAGAGGCATTCACCCCTCCACTTT
TRBV7-2,few,TRBD1,TRBJ1-1,CASSFGAGGLGTEAFF,TGTGCCAGCAGCTTCGGCGCAGGGGGCTTAGGGACTGAAGCTTTCTTT
TRBV3-1,NA,NA,TRBJ1-1,CASSLGGQFEAFF,TGTGCCAGCAGCCTTGGAGGACAGTTTGAAGCTTTCTTT
TRBV6-5,NA,NA,TRBJ1-1,CASRPGNTEAFF,TGTGCCAGCAGGCCGGGGAACACTGAAGCTTTCTTT
TRBV29-1,NA,NA,TRBJ1-1,CSVDRGNTEAFF,TGCAGCGTTGATCGGGGTAACACTGAAGCTTTCTTT
TRBV7-9,NA,NA,TRBJ2-1,CASSRDGRKSSYNEQFF,TGTGCCAGCAGCCGCGACGGACGTAAGAGCTCCTACAATGAGCAGTTCTTC
TRBV5-1,NA,TRBD2,TRBJ2-3,CASSSASGADTQYF,TGCGCCAGCAGCTCCGCTAGCGGGGCAGATACGCAGTATTTT